This is a list of T cell receptor beta chains from one sample in a study of Graves' ophthalmopathy and Graves' hyperthyroidism. TCRdb reprocessed the multiplex PCR reads via MiXCR and lists one record per CDR3 protein. The sample comprises hundreds of thousands of distinct CDR3 sequences, approximately 22% of which are singletons, and approximately 6.9% rests with the top ten. The sequenced sample consisted of peripheral blood. These receptors all stem from a woman aged 18-29 years with stable Graves' hyperthyroidism. Some clones in this sample may be carry-over from other donors' samples. Each CDR3 is given with its conserved first and last residue. A D gene is named only where the DNA matches it firmly. Part of the rows lack a size; the others show once, few, many or a class for expanded clones.

V gene	clone size	D gene	J gene	CDR3 protein	CDR3 DNA
TRBV20-1	many	TRBD2	TRBJ2-7	CSARLAGRGEQYF	TGCAGTGCCCGACTAGCGGGAAGAGGCGAGCAGTACTTC
TRBV29-1	many	TRBD1	TRBJ2-5	CSVDKGQQETQHF	TGCAGCGTTGATAAGGGACAGCAAGAGACCCAGCACTTC
TRBV12-3/TRBV12-4	many	NA	TRBJ1-5	CASSLEGPLGSQHF	TGTGCCAGCAGTTTAGAGGGGCCGCTAGGGTCCCAGCATTTT
TRBV6-1	many	TRBD1	TRBJ2-5	CASSEGRGRETQYF	TGTGCCAGCAGTGAAGGCAGGGGGAGAGAGACCCAGTACTTC
TRBV7-2	many	TRBD1	TRBJ1-1	CASSSSPGQKNTEAFF	TGTGCCAGCAGCAGTTCACCGGGACAGAAGAACACTGAAGCTTTCTTT
TRBV12-3/TRBV12-4	NA	NA	TRBJ1-2	CASSFLRSGYTF	TGTGCCAGCAGTTTTTTAAGGAGCGGCTACACCTTC
TRBV4-1	NA	NA	TRBJ1-6	CASSLTPLGNSPLHF	TGCGCCAGCAGCCTGACGCCCCTGGGGAATTCACCCCTCCACTTT
TRBV12-3/TRBV12-4	NA	TRBD2	TRBJ2-5	CASTIAGGEAQYF	TGTGCCAGCACCATAGCGGGGGGAGAGGCCCAGTACTTC
TRBV12-3/TRBV12-4	few	NA	TRBJ1-2	CASSSPGFYGYTF	TGTGCCAGCAGTTCTCCAGGCTTCTATGGCTACACCTTC
TRBV6-1	many	NA	TRBJ1-2	CASSEARRFYGYTF	TGTGCCAGCAGTGAAGCTCGGAGATTCTATGGCTACACCTTC
TRBV18	many	NA	TRBJ1-6	CASSPPDSYNSPLHF	TGTGCCAGCTCACCACCGGACAGCTATAATTCACCCCTCCACTTT
TRBV4-2	many	NA	TRBJ2-7	CASSQDIAGLEQYF	TGTGCCAGCAGCCAAGATATTGCAGGGCTGGAGCAGTACTTC
TRBV2	many	NA	TRBJ2-7	CASMTGSIYEQYF	TGTGCCAGCATGACAGGCTCTATCTACGAGCAGTACTTC
TRBV29-1	few	TRBD1	TRBJ1-1	CSGTTGDAKEEAFF	TGCAGCGGTACGACAGGGGACGCCAAGGAGGAAGCTTTCTTT
TRBV12-3/TRBV12-4	NA	NA	TRBJ1-1	CASSFKARGTEAFF	TGTGCCAGCAGTTTTAAGGCCAGAGGGACTGAAGCTTTCTTT
TRBV25-1	NA	NA	TRBJ2-5	CASSPPGSGTETQYF	TGTGCCAGCAGTCCCCCGGGCTCCGGGACGGAGACCCAGTACTTC
TRBV6-1	many	NA	TRBJ1-2	CASSESGDLYGYTF	TGTGCCAGCAGTGAATCGGGGGACCTCTATGGCTACACCTTC